This T cell receptor beta chain was identified in a study of early T cells in non-severe SARS-CoV-2 infection. TCRdb reprocessed the 5' RACE reads via MiXCR and lists one record per CDR3 protein. The table shows tens of thousands of distinct CDR3 sequences, with approximately 9% occurring only once. The CDR3 has 15 amino acids. CDR1 and CDR2 (germline): SGHVS, FQNEAQ. V was pared by 2 bases and J by 5 bases, with 5 bases of the junction left unmatched. This chain uses TRBV7-8 with TRBJ2-5; 10 bases are shared with TRBD2. Sequenced here: whole blood, sampled at baseline. This clonotype originated in an adult who was a healthcare worker with PCR-confirmed SARS-CoV-2 infection or an uninfected control (not recorded which). The CDR3 DNA follows: TGTGCCAGCAGCTTAAATAGCGGGGGGCTGGAGACCCAGTACTTC. This encodes CASSLNSGGLETQYF.